The 23 T cell receptor beta chains given below trace back to one sample, sequenced in a study of tumor-infiltrating lymphocytes in primary liver carcinoma. Total RNA amounting to roughly 450 ng was the source from which TCR beta cDNA was made with a constant-region primer. Three nested multiplex PCR rounds, a slightly modified ARM-PCR method, built the TCR beta libraries. The two initial PCR rounds, around 11 cycles each, used TRBV1-TRBV30 forward and C-beta reverse primers. TCRdb analysed the multiplex PCR reads with MiXCR anew, one entry per CDR3 protein. Found here are 85,000 to 100,000 distinct CDR3 sequences, about 73% of them singletons; the top ten hold approximately 30%. Unsorted bulk tissue of about 20-32 mg yielded co-extracted RNA and DNA. The material sequenced was tumor-adjacent normal liver tissue. The source is a middle-aged man with primary liver carcinoma and hepatitis B virus infection.

Points on this clonotype: Since the CDR3 does not end with the conserved phenylalanine or tryptophan, this likely comes from a read error. The V call is TRBV5-6, the J call TRBJ2-3, with TRBD2 matching over 10 bases. CDR1 and CDR2 from the germline V gene are SGHDT and YYEEEE. This CDR3 is built from 16 residues. CDR3 bases: TGTGCCAGTAGCTTGGGACTAGCGATTAGGACAGATACGCAGTATCTT. Translated, it gives CASSLGLAIRTDTQYL.

With respect to this clonotype: Its ends do not fully match the called genes, so a read error is possible. The chain joins TRBV11-2 to TRBJ1-5, with a weak D call TRBD1 (5 bases). Germline loops: CDR1 SGHAT, CDR2 FQNNGV. There are 16 residues in the CDR3. The CDR3 DNA is TGTGCCAGCAGCTCCAAACAGGTTTATAGCAATCAGCCCCGGCATTTT. Its protein product is CASSSKQVYSNQPRHF. Together with reference TRBV11-2 and TRBJ1-5, the CDR3 gives the full variable domain: EAGVAQSPRYKIIEKRQSVAFWCNPISGHATLYWYQQILGQGPKLLIQFQNNGVVDDSQLPKDRFSAERLKGVDSTLKIQPAKLEDSAVYLCASSSKQVYSNQPRHFGDGTRLSIL.

The genes are TRBV11-1 and TRBJ2-3; 11 positions match TRBD2. Trimming removed 7 bases from V and 2 bases from J; junction bases left unmatched: 8. This CDR3 region has 16 residues. Germline CDR1 and CDR2: SGHAT and FQDESV (reference sequence). Written as DNA, the CDR3 is TGTGCCAGCACCAAGGGACTAGCGGTCAACACAGATACGCAGTATTTT. Its protein is CASTKGLAVNTDTQYF. Full variable domain (rest looked up from reference TRBV11-1 and TRBJ2-3): EAEVAQSPRYKITEKSQAVAFWCDPISGHATLYWYRQILGQGPELLVQFQDESVVDDSQLPKDRFSAERLKGVDSTLKIQPAELGDSAMYLCASTKGLAVNTDTQYFGPGTRLTVL.

The J gene is TRBJ2-5, the V gene TRBV11-2; perhaps D is TRBD1 or TRBD2 (5 bases each). Germline V gene data show CDR1 as SGHAT and CDR2 as FQNNGV. The V end lost 11 bases, the J end lost 0 bases, and 25 bases lay between the germline ends. There are 17 residues in the CDR3. In DNA form, the CDR3 reads TGTGCCGGCAACTTCGGGGCATCTAATTTTAACCAAGAGACCCAGTACTTC. Its translation is CAGNFGASNFNQETQYF.

The V gene is TRBV11-1, the J gene TRBJ2-1; no reliable D call. V was trimmed by 3 bases and J by 15 bases, leaving 21 bases between them. The germline V gene encodes CDR1 SGHAT and CDR2 FQDESV (reference sequence). This CDR3 region has 14 residues. The CDR3 loop reads CASSLTGGYNVRFF. Written as DNA, the CDR3 is TGTGCCAGCAGCTTGACTGGCGGATACAATGTGCGGTTCTTC.

In nucleotides, the CDR3 is TGTGCTGGCAGCTTAGCCCAAGCGGGGGGGCCACATGATACGCAGTATTTT. It encodes CAGSLAQAGGPHDTQYF. The chain uses TRBV7-8 and TRBJ2-3; TRBD2 agrees at 10 bases. The CDR3 runs to 17 residues. Germline CDR1 SGHVS, CDR2 FQNEAQ.

In this sample, this clonotype turned up a few times. The CDR3 end shows no conserved phenylalanine or tryptophan, and so a read error is likely. CDR3 DNA: TGTGCCAGCAGACCGAGGGGGGGCAATGAGCAGTTCCTC. Protein product: CASRPRGGNEQFL. The genes are TRBV14 and TRBJ2-1; a possible D gene is TRBD2 (7 bases). The germline CDR1 and CDR2 sequences are SGHDN and FVKESK. The CDR3 has 13 residues. Trimming removed 6 bases from V and 6 bases from J, with 12 bases in between.

Remarks on this clonotype: A single base separates this from a much larger clone, so it may be a read error. The J gene is TRBJ2-3, the V gene TRBV10-3; D is ambiguous. CDR1 and CDR2 from the germline V gene are ENHRY and SYGVKD. This CDR3 is built from 14 residues. The CDR3 DNA reads as TGTGCCATCAATGAGTCGTACGGCACAGATACGCAGTATTTT. It specifies CAINESYGTDTQYF.

About this clonotype itself: The junction shows a germline mismatch at one end, possibly a read error. V gene TRBV29-1 combines with J gene TRBJ2-3, with 8 bases fitting TRBD1. The CDR3 extends over 14 amino acids. Germline V gives CDR1 SQVTM, CDR2 ANQGSEA. CDR3 nucleotide sequence: TGCAGCGTCCCGGGACAGGAGATGAGAGATACGCAATATTTT. Its translation: CSVPGQEMRDTQYF.

This chain uses TRBV20-1 with TRBJ2-1; 11 bases are shared with TRBD2. CDR3 size: 13 residues. Per the germline V gene, CDR1 is DFQATT and CDR2 is SNEGSKA (reference sequence). The CDR3 here is CTPGTSGYNEQFF. The CDR3 nucleotides are TGCACTCCAGGGACTAGCGGTTACAATGAGCAGTTCTTC.

The chain joins TRBV18 to TRBJ2-7; maybe TRBD1 (5 bases). Trimming took off 3 bases at V and 6 bases at J, with 18 bases between the two ends. The CDR3 is 15 residues long. Per germline, CDR1 KGHSH and CDR2 LQKENI. CDR3 in amino acids: CASSPQQQGPREQYF. The CDR3 DNA reads as TGTGCCAGCTCACCCCAACAGCAGGGCCCCCGCGAGCAGTACTTC.

This chain uses TRBV9 with TRBJ1-1; possible D gene TRBD1, 5 bases. Germline CDR1 SGDLS, CDR2 YYNGEE. The length of the CDR3 is 14 residues. V lost 0 bases to trimming and J lost 4 bases, with 10 bases between them. CDR3 amino acids: CASSVGGGGTEAFF. For the CDR3, the DNA is TGTGCCAGCAGCGTAGGGGGCGGGGGCACTGAAGCTTTCTTT.

Worth noting for this clonotype: A much larger clone differs by one base, so this may be a read error. The chain joins TRBV6-1 to TRBJ2-6; 11 nucleotides agree with TRBD1. Germline assignment: CDR1 MNHNS and CDR2 SASEGT. This CDR3 region has 16 residues. DNA of the CDR3: TGTACCACCGTCCCGGGACAGGGGGTTGGGGCCAACGTCCTGACTTTC. This sequence encodes CTTVPGQGVGANVLTF.

V and J are TRBV7-9 and TRBJ2-7; 9 nucleotides align to TRBD1. This CDR3 spans 15 amino acids. Trimming took 4 bases from V and 4 from J; bases not matched to a gene: 8. Germline V gene data show CDR1 as SEHNR and CDR2 as FQNEAQ (reference sequence). CDR3 DNA: TGTGCCAGCAGCTACCTGACAGGGGGACCTTACGAGCAGTACTTC. Translated: CASSYLTGGPYEQYF.

Of note for this clonotype: No conserved phenylalanine or tryptophan ends this CDR3, so it is likely a read error. The V call is TRBV11-2, the J call TRBJ2-5; D is ambiguous. Germline CDR1 and CDR2: SGHAT and FQNNGV. This CDR3 spans 13 amino acids. Trimming stripped 3 bases from V and 5 bases from J, with 10 bases between. CDR3 sequence (DNA): TGTGCCAGCAGCTTCAGCGTCGGGGAGACCCAGTACTTA. Its translation is CASSFSVGETQYL.

On this clonotype: The junction departs from the called germline gene at one end, perhaps through a read error. The chain joins TRBV12-3 or TRBV12-4 to TRBJ1-4; D is possibly TRBD1 (6 bases). The CDR3 spans 14 residues. CDR3 in DNA: TGTGCCAGCGGCCTGGGTCAGGGGAGTGAAAAACTGCTTTTT. This codes for CASGLGQGSEKLLF.

This clonotype showed up just once. The missing conserved phenylalanine or tryptophan at the end of this CDR3 makes a read error likely. The chain uses TRBV29-1 and TRBJ2-5; D is perhaps TRBD1 or TRBD2 (5 bases each). The CDR3 has 14 amino acids. The germline V gene encodes CDR1 SQVTM and CDR2 ANQGSEA. Deletions cut 1 base from V and 2 bases from J, with 11 bases between. The chain's CDR3 is CSVEVGDWQETQYL. The DNA of the CDR3 is TGCAGCGTTGAAGTGGGGGATTGGCAAGAGACCCAGTACTTA.

V usage is TRBV19 and J usage is TRBJ2-5, with D tentatively TRBD2 (5 bases). The CDR3 consists of 16 residues. Trimming left V 3 bases short and J 4 bases short, with 18 bases between. Germline V lookup: CDR1 LNHDA, CDR2 SQIVND (reference sequence). CDR3 region: CASSIGGWKRGETQYF. CDR3 DNA: TGTGCCAGTAGTATTGGAGGTTGGAAGCGCGGAGAGACCCAGTACTTC.

This clonotype was counted between two and nine times. This may be a read error: a much more frequent sequence differs by one nucleotide. Since no conserved phenylalanine or tryptophan closes the CDR3, a read error is the likely cause. The chain links TRBV6-1 to TRBJ2-1, with D possibly TRBD1 on 7 matching bases. The germline gives CDR1 MNHNS, CDR2 SASEGT. V shed 1 base and J shed 12 bases, with 13 bases lying between them. The CDR3 spans 13 residues. The CDR3 loop reads CASSEGGQGGQFL. For the CDR3, the DNA is TGTGCCAGCAGTGAAGGCGGCCAGGGGGGGCAGTTCTTA.

In this sample, this clonotype turned up a few times. The junction does not match germline at one end; this may be a read error. This chain links TRBV11-1 with TRBJ2-5; D perhaps matches TRBD2 (5 bases). CDR1 is SGHAT, CDR2 FQDESV, per germline (reference sequence). The CDR3 consists of 19 residues. The CDR3 sequence is CASSPPPEVRKDFRETQYF. Here the CDR3 DNA reads TGTGCTAGCAGCCCGCCCCCTGAGGTCAGGAAGGACTTCCGAGAGACCCAGTACTTC.

On this clonotype itself: At one end the junction does not follow the germline gene, possibly because of a read error. This chain joins TRBV11-2 and TRBJ2-1; D possibly corresponds to TRBD2 (5 bases). CDR1 is SGHAT, CDR2 FQNNGV, per germline. CDR3 length: 15 residues. The CDR3 protein is CASSLIDGLRYEQLF. The DNA for the CDR3 is TGTGCCAGCAGCCTAATTGACGGACTTCGCTATGAGCAGTTGTTC.

This clonotype was recorded at least ten times. The rearrangement joins TRBV4-1 to TRBJ1-5; D gene ambiguous. The CDR3 covers 14 residues. The ends were cut back, 0 bases at V and 7 bases at J, with 10 bases in the middle. CDR1 and CDR2 from the germline V gene are MGHRA and YSYEKL. DNA for the CDR3: TGCGCCAGCAGCCAAGATCGGGTGATACAGCCCCAGCATTTT. It specifies CASSQDRVIQPQHF.

In the case of this clonotype: Germline and junction disagree at one end, which may indicate a read error. The genes are TRBV11-2 and TRBJ2-5; 7 positions match TRBD1. Per the germline V gene, CDR1 is SGHAT and CDR2 is FQNNGV. CDR3 length equals 14 residues. The CDR3: CVSSFRDSQETQCF. CDR3 DNA sequence: TGTGTCAGCAGCTTCCGGGACAGCCAAGAGACCCAGTGCTTC.